What follows are 18 T cell receptor beta chains derived from one specimen sequenced in a study of T cell clones after liver transplantation. The protocol was immunoSEQ multiplex PCR, while the TCRdb copy is restricted to in-frame clones and leaves out a portion. The table has 75,000 to 95,000 clones, approximately 87% seen once; the top ten hold 2.8%. The material sequenced was CD4+ T cells from blood, taken at the 22-month timepoint. Source of these receptors: a human patient who received a liver transplant. Some T cells may possibly be graft donor cells.

The CDR3 region has the DNA TGTGCCAGCAGTTTTGCGGGAGGGGGGGAGACCCAGTACTTC. This encodes CASSFAGGGETQYF. This chain connects TRBV27 to TRBJ2-5; 9 bases align to TRBD2. The germline V gene has CDR1 MNHEY and CDR2 SMNVEV (reference sequence). V gave up 3 bases and J gave up 5 bases; unmatched junction bases: 4. The CDR3 loop spans 14 amino acids.

This chain connects TRBV6-5 to TRBJ2-7; 10 nucleotides agree with TRBD2. The CDR3 is 12 residues long. Germline CDR1 and CDR2: MNHEY and SVGAGI. The trim removed 11 bases at V and 2 bases at J, leaving 3 bases unmatched. The CDR3 bases are TGTGCCGCCAGCGGGGGGGCCTACGAGCAGTACTTC. Encoded protein: CAASGGAYEQYF.

This clone was found once. V is TRBV7-9 and J is TRBJ1-2; no definite D call. This CDR3 contains 12 residues. Trimming pared 5 bases from V and 2 bases from J, leaving 6 bases between. Germline-derived CDR1 and CDR2 are SEHNR and FQNEAQ (reference sequence). The CDR3 sequence: CASSDTNYGYTF. DNA of the CDR3: TGTGCCAGCAGCGATACAAACTATGGCTACACCTTC.

This sequence joins TRBV10-3 and TRBJ1-1; 10 positions agree with TRBD1. V trimming: 4 bases; J trimming: 4 bases; junction bases outside the gene matches: 3. CDR1 and CDR2 from the germline V gene are ENHRY and SYGVKD. The CDR3 has 14 residues. The CDR3 DNA follows: TGTGCCATCAGTGGGGGACAGGGGATCACTGAAGCTTTCTTT. It translates to CAISGGQGITEAFF.

This chain links TRBV6-6 with TRBJ2-2; D might be TRBD1 (5 bases). Germline V CDR1 and CDR2: MNHNY, SVGAGI (reference sequence). The V gene lost 6 bases and the J gene lost 4 bases, with 9 bases spanning the gap. The CDR3 has 13 residues. CDR3 loop: CASSPDTTGELFF. The CDR3 nucleotides are TGTGCCAGCAGCCCGGACACCACCGGGGAGCTGTTTTTT.

The chain recombines TRBV11-3 with TRBJ2-1; no reliable D call. The CDR3 runs to 13 residues. In germline, CDR1 is SGHNT, CDR2 YENEEA. V lost 0 bases and J 5 bases, leaving 5 bases between the germline ends. The CDR3 protein is CASSLDEDNEQFF. The DNA for the CDR3 is TGTGCCAGCAGCTTAGATGAGGACAATGAGCAGTTCTTC.

CDR3 in amino acids: CASSERHATTKQYF. DNA of the CDR3: TGTGCCAGCAGTGAACGGCACGCCACTACGAAGCAGTACTTC. The chain uses TRBV6-1 and TRBJ2-7; no clear D. The CDR3 contains 14 residues. V shed 2 bases and J shed 8 bases, with 16 bases lying between them. The germline gives CDR1 MNHNS, CDR2 SASEGT.

This clone appeared a few times. The V call is TRBV2, the J call TRBJ1-2, with 8 positions matching TRBD1. J lost 8 bases, V lost 5 bases, and 22 bases had no gene match. This CDR3 region has 18 residues. Germline assignment: CDR1 SNHLY and CDR2 FYNNEI. CDR3 loop: CASSPQDRVSQSPLGYTF. CDR3 coding DNA: TGTGCCAGCAGTCCCCAGGACAGGGTGTCCCAAAGCCCCTTGGGCTACACCTTC.

V and J are TRBV5-4 and TRBJ2-3, with D maybe TRBD2 (6 bases). Germline assignment: CDR1 SGHNT and CDR2 YYREEE (reference sequence). Trimming took 4 bases from V and 3 from J, leaving 12 bases between them. This CDR3 has 14 residues. The CDR3 sequence is CASSDGGSTDTQYF. CDR3 nucleotides: TGTGCCAGCAGCGACGGGGGATCTACAGATACGCAGTATTTT.

A word on this clone: Other DNA sequences in the same sample also yield this CDR3. This chain uses TRBV2 with TRBJ1-1, with 7 bases matching TRBD1. The V and J ends lost 2 bases and 4 bases, in that order; junction bases with no gene match: 4. CDR1 and CDR2 from the germline V gene are SNHLY and FYNNEI. This CDR3 region has 14 residues. In nucleotides, the CDR3 is TGTGCCAGCAGTGAACAGGGGGGGGGCACTGAAGCTTTCTTT. Translated: CASSEQGGGTEAFF.

This clone was picked up a small number of times. The CDR3 coding sequence is TGTGCCAGCAGCTTTGGACTAGCAGCCTACAATGAGCAGTTCTTC. Translating gives CASSFGLAAYNEQFF. The chain recombines TRBV7-3 with TRBJ2-1; 8 bases agree with TRBD2. The ends lost 3 bases at V and 2 bases at J; junction bases unmatched: 3. Germline assignment: CDR1 SGHTA and CDR2 FQGTGA. The CDR3 totals 15 residues.

This chain connects TRBV27 to TRBJ2-7; 7 bases map to TRBD1. Germline CDR1 MNHEY, CDR2 SMNVEV (reference sequence). Trimming at V came to 3 bases and at J to 0 bases, leaving 5 bases not matched to a gene. This CDR3 contains 15 residues. The CDR3 DNA is TGTGCCAGCAGTTTCCGTGGGACAGACTCCTACGAGCAGTACTTC. It is translated as CASSFRGTDSYEQYF.

V and J are TRBV14 and TRBJ1-2; D ambiguous. This CDR3 has 14 amino acids. Germline CDR1 is SGHDN and CDR2 is FVKESK. Trimming removed 5 bases from V and 4 bases from J, with 14 bases in between. CDR3 nucleotides: TGTGCCAGCAGCGAAGCCGCCGGCAGCTATGGCTACACCTTC. It translates to CASSEAAGSYGYTF. Variable domain in full (rest from reference TRBV14 and TRBJ1-2): EAGVTQFPSHSVIEKGQTVTLRCDPISGHDNLYWYRRVMGKEIKFLLHFVKESKQDESGMPNNRFLAERTGGTYSTLKVQPAELEDSGVYFCASSEAAGSYGYTFGSGTRLTVV.

The CDR3 is CASSRQGIEQYF. CDR3 DNA sequence: TGTGCCAGCAGCCGACAGGGGATCGAGCAGTACTTC. The gene calls are TRBV7-2 and TRBJ2-7; TRBD1 matches 8 bases. The V and J ends lost 5 bases and 6 bases, in that order; junction bases with no gene match: 3. The germline CDR1 and CDR2 sequences are SGHTA and FQGNSA. The CDR3 has 12 residues.

The V and J genes are TRBV2 and TRBJ2-7; D unresolved. The CDR3 extends over 11 amino acids. Trimming stripped 8 bases from V and 0 bases from J, with 5 bases between. Germline V gene sequence: CDR1 SNHLY, CDR2 FYNNEI. This CDR3 reads CASSYSYEQYF. As DNA, the CDR3 is TGTGCCAGCTCATACTCCTACGAGCAGTACTTC.

This sequence joins TRBV12-5 and TRBJ1-3, with TRBD1 identical over 7 bases. Germline-derived CDR1 and CDR2 are LGHNT and FRNRAP. CDR3 size: 15 residues. The J segment lost 2 bases and the V segment lost 1 base, leaving 2 bases of the junction unmatched. As DNA, the CDR3 is TGTGCTAGTGGTTTGGAACAGGGGCCTGGAAACACCATATATTTT. This sequence encodes CASGLEQGPGNTIYF. The variable domain in full, with the rest retrieved from reference TRBV12-5 and TRBJ1-3, is DARVTQTPRHKVTEMGQEVTMRCQPILGHNTVFWYRQTMMQGLELLAYFRNRAPLDDSGMPKDRFSAEMPDATLATLKIQPSEPRDSAVYFCASGLEQGPGNTIYFGEGSWLTVV.

This clone occurred once. The V call is TRBV7-2, the J call TRBJ2-7; D uncertain. This CDR3 contains 13 residues. V shed 5 bases and J shed 7 bases, with 15 bases lying between them. Germline CDR1 SGHTA, CDR2 FQGNSA. The CDR3: CASSPSLDSEQYF. The CDR3 bases are TGTGCCAGCAGCCCCTCGTTAGACTCTGAGCAGTACTTC.

V is TRBV5-4 and J is TRBJ1-1, with D perhaps matching TRBD1 (6 bases). This CDR3 contains 16 residues. Germline V gives CDR1 SGHNT, CDR2 YYREEE (reference sequence). The V end was cut by 4 bases, the J end by 5 bases, with 21 bases between. The CDR3 bases are TGTGCCAGCAGCCTGGGGGGCGCGTCAGGGCAAACTGAAGCTTTCTTT. It is translated as CASSLGGASGQTEAFF. The full variable domain, completed using reference TRBV5-4 and TRBJ1-1, is ETGVTQSPTHLIKTRGQQVTLRCSSQSGHNTVSWYQQALGQGPQFIFQYYREEENGRGNFPPRFSGLQFPNYSSELNVNALELDDSALYLCASSLGGASGQTEAFFGQGTRLTVV.